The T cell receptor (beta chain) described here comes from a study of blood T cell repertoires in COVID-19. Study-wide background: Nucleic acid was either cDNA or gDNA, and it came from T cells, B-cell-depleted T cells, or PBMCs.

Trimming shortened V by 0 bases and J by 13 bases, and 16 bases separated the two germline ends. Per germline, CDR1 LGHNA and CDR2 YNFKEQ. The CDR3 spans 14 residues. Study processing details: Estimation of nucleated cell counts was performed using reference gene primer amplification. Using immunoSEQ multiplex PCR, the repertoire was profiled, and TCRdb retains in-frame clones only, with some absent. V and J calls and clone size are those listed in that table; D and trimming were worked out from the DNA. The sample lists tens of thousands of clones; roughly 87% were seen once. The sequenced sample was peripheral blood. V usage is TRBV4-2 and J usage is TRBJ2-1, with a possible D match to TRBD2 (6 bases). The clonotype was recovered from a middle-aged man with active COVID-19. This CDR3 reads CASSQERGSGLQFF. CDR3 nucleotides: TGTGCCAGCAGCCAAGAAAGAGGTAGCGGCTTACAGTTCTTC.